This TCR beta chain is from a study of cytomegalovirus exposure and HLA in healthy donors. The overall study: Counted in an early data release were about 86 million unique TCRs from HLA-typed donors.

The V gene's germline CDR1 is MGHDK and CDR2 SYGVNS. This CDR3 has 14 residues. Deletions cut 4 bases from V and 15 bases from J, with 21 bases between. For this clone: Its antigen is not identified.

The study ran its PCR with 60 Vbeta and 13 Jbeta primers. Produced via immunoSEQ multiplex PCR; TCRdb's table is partial and in-frame only. The sample yields some 44,000 clones, about nine tenths seen once. Study-level points and caveats: A missense DCLRE1C variant was associated with V- and J-gene trimming of TCR beta chains in a later analysis, and an independent cohort replicated the association. Per published accounts, TCR beta sequences correctly predicted the HLA-A and HLA-B alleles of most subjects. Rarity held for most TCR sequences, but there were some public TCRs that occurred in many donors.

The clonotype originates from a woman in her 40s in good health and CMV-seropositive. This rearrangement joins TRBV25-1 to TRBJ1-4, with D possibly TRBD1 on 5 matching bases. Sequenced sample: PBMCs. CDR3 region: CASSGWGGSGEVFF. The CDR3 DNA reads as TGTGCCAGCAGTGGATGGGGGGGGTCGGGTGAGGTGTTTTTT.